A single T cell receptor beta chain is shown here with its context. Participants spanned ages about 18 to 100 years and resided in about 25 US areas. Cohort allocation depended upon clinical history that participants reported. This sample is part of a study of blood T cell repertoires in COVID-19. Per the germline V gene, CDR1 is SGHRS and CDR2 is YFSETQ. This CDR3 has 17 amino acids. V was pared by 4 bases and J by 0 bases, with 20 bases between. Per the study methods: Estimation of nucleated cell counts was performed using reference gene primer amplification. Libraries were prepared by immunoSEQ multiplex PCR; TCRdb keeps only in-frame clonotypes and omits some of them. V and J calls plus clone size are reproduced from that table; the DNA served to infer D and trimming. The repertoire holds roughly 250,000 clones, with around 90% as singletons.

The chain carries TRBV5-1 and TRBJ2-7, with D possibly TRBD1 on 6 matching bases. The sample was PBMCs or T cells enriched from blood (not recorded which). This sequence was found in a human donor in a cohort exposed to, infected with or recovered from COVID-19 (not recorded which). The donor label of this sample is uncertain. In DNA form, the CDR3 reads TGCGCCAGCAGCCCGGGTACACTTCCAGGGGCCTCCTACGAGCAGTACTTC. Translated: CASSPGTLPGASYEQYF.